A selection of T cell receptor beta chains follows, all from one sample in a study of cytomegalovirus exposure and HLA in healthy donors. Assay: immunoSEQ multiplex PCR; the TCRdb copy retains only in-frame clones and omits some. The sample includes fewer than 200,000 clones, 12% of them seen just once. The sample comprised PBMCs. The receptors derive from a man in his fifties in good health and CMV-seropositive. Each CDR3 is given without its conserved first and last residue. Where a row states a size, it is once, few, many or the class of an expanded clone; other rows omit it.

.,TRBJ1-1,12,TRBV15,ATSWDTGNTEAF
few,TRBJ1-3,13,TRBV9,ASSIGVDTGNTIY
few,TRBJ2-3,13,TRBV5-4,ASRPGQGYTDTQY
.,TRBJ1-3,12,TRBV5-1,ASSREGQGNTIY
.,TRBJ2-5,13,TRBV5-4,ASSPTSGVLETQY
.,TRBJ1-1,13,TRBV5-1,ASSLGAGLNTEAF
.,TRBJ1-1,11,TRBV13,ASSLREDTEAF
few,TRBJ1-1,15,TRBV7-3,ASSSTITGQGRTEAF
few,TRBJ1-6,14,TRBV25-1,ASSSEVGGLGSPLH
.,TRBJ2-1,13,TRBV7-8,ASSQPGQGGNEQF
.,TRBJ2-1,13,TRBV9,ASSVTSGGADEQF
.,TRBJ2-7,12,TRBV7-2,ASSLKLGLNEQY
.,TRBJ1-1,12,TRBV7-8,ASSLESVPTEAF
.,TRBJ1-1,12,TRBV7-9,ASSRTGGATEAF
.,TRBJ1-6,15,TRBV10-1,ASQEREQSSYNSPLH
few,TRBJ1-2,11,TRBV5-1,ASSLGGGYGYT
few,TRBJ1-5,14,TRBV7-6,ASSPGTGGGNQPQH
.,TRBJ2-2,11,TRBV5-6,ASSWAGGGELF
.,TRBJ2-3,14,TRBV9,ASSSGGMAVGDTQY
few,TRBJ2-5,10,TRBV2,ASSGTGETQY
.,TRBJ1-1,14,TRBV5-1,ASNAKDRELNTEAF
few,TRBJ1-2,10,TRBV28,ASTKTGNGYT
.,TRBJ2-1,9,TRBV19,ASSRYNEQF
.,TRBJ2-3,13,TRBV19,ASSTPKGATDTQY
few,TRBJ1-1,10,TRBV6-5,ASGEGDTEAF
few,TRBJ2-7,11,TRBV14,ASSQDWSYGQY
many,TRBJ1-6,12,TRBV30,AWSLSSYNSPLH
.,TRBJ2-3,14,TRBV18,ASSPESAGLTDTQY
.,TRBJ1-5,11,TRBV25-1,ASSGHGGQPQH
.,TRBJ2-1,13,TRBV4-1,ASSPTSAFYNEQF
few,TRBJ1-6,13,TRBV21-1,ASSKGNPAGSPLH
few,TRBJ2-2,13,TRBV7-7,ASSLGAGGSGELF
few,TRBJ2-7,13,TRBV5-1,ASSLGGGFGYEQY
.,TRBJ1-1,11,TRBV21-1,ASSKIRNTEAF
once,TRBJ2-1,12,TRBV12-5,ASGLRGRQETQF
few,TRBJ2-5,13,TRBV7-9,ASSSTGGATETQY
.,TRBJ2-7,11,TRBV30,AWRGQGLYEQY
.,TRBJ1-1,13,TRBV15,ATSRGQGGYTEAF
.,TRBJ1-2,15,TRBV9,ASSEAPSTGAFYGYT
few,TRBJ1-2,16,TRBV18,ASSPFGPGTGANYGYT
.,TRBJ1-4,14,TRBV9,ASSVGGLGTSEKLF
few,TRBJ2-3,14,TRBV7-2,ASSPGRGRFSDTQY
few,TRBJ2-3,12,TRBV5-5,ASSLAQRGDTQY
few,TRBJ1-2,13,TRBV7-9,ASSFGQGEGYGYT
.,TRBJ2-7,15,TRBV4-3,ASSPTPPGGNHYEQY
.,TRBJ2-1,13,TRBV27,ASSPGGLSYNEQF
.,TRBJ1-1,12,TRBV27,ASSRRTGGTEAF
.,TRBJ1-2,12,TRBV6-6,ASREGGGTYGYT
few,TRBJ1-1,13,TRBV9,ASSVAQLGGTEAF
few,TRBJ2-2,12,TRBV11-2,ASSLGQNTGELF
few,TRBJ1-5,18,TRBV6-1,ASSERGGKGPGNSNQPQH
few,TRBJ2-5,10,TRBV29-1,SVEEIEETQY
.,TRBJ2-5,10,TRBV11-2,ATSLQRETQY
.,TRBJ1-2,13,TRBV28,ASRSVGTPAYGYT
.,TRBJ2-2,15,TRBV4-3,ASSQTVVAANTGELF